This T cell receptor (beta chain) originates from a study of CD8 T cells in ankylosing spondylitis. This clonotype was recorded a few times. Its antigen remains unidentified. Broader study findings: In ankylosing spondylitis blood, a motif of several highly homologous TCR beta variants appeared characteristic. Peripheral blood held disease-linked clones only at relatively low frequency, and these were CD8+. Disease-linked clones reportedly concentrated significantly in matched ankylosing spondylitis synovial fluid.

From germline, CDR1 is KGHDR and CDR2 SFDVKD. The CDR3 spans 15 residues. With V trimmed by 4 bases and J by 4 bases, 3 bases remained unmatched. TCRdb analysed the 5' RACE reads with MiXCR anew, one entry per CDR3 protein. The sample records some 240,000 distinct CDR3 sequences, approximately 24% being singletons. V usage is TRBV24-1 and J usage is TRBJ2-1, with TRBD1 matching 10 bases. Sequenced material: blood, either unsorted or a sorted T cell fraction (not recorded which). The sequence came from a male donor with ankylosing spondylitis or in good health (not recorded which). The CDR3 region is CATSDPGQGYNEQFF. The CDR3 nucleotides are TGTGCCACCAGTGACCCGGGACAGGGGTACAATGAGCAGTTCTTC.